This T cell receptor beta chain was sequenced during a study of shared clonotypes between healthy human individuals. Study-level results: Clonotype sharing levels among donors were expected to vary with sequencing depth. Around 4.9% of naive CD4 clonotypes were shared across several donors.

Deep-level running was used for the assay. Some clones are missing from TCRdb's copy, which holds only in-frame ones; the method was immunoSEQ multiplex PCR. This table has about 680,000 clones, approximately 75% appearing once. It was into CD45RA+ naive and CD45RA-negative memory subsets that the CD4+ cells were split. Germline-derived CDR1 and CDR2 are MDHEN and SYDVKM. There are 15 residues in the CDR3. Trimming removed 6 bases at V and 0 bases at J, with 9 bases between. Comment on this clone: Its specificity is not known.

This TCR was recovered from a woman aged 25-40 years in good health. The sequenced sample was memory CD4+ T cells sorted from blood. Subset of the sample: CD45RA-negative fraction. The chain has TRBV28 and TRBJ2-6; D gene ambiguous. CDR3 protein: CASRIYSSGANVLTF. The CDR3 bases are TGTGCCAGCAGGATCTATAGCTCTGGGGCCAACGTCCTGACTTTC.